Following are 15 T cell receptor beta chains from one sample sequenced in a study of metastatic and nonmetastatic thyroid tumors. TCRdb re-called clones from the PCR reads using MiXCR. This repertoire shows about 45,000 clones, roughly 4% found once; its top ten account for 8% to 10%. No patient had received any treatment before thyroid surgery. The sequencing input was blood. The source of these receptors is a female donor with papillary thyroid cancer or a benign thyroid nodule (not recorded which). Some clones in this sample may be carry-over from other donors' samples.

On this clone: At one end, the junction sequence differs from germline, possibly due to a read error. In nucleotides, the CDR3 is TGCGTCAGCAGCTTGGCGTATGAGCAGTTCTTC. Protein sequence: CVSSLAYEQFF. The V and J genes are TRBV5-1 and TRBJ2-1; no definite D call. The CDR3 has 11 residues. The germline V gene has CDR1 SGHRS and CDR2 YFSETQ.

Ten or more counts support this clone. The chain couples TRBV30 to TRBJ2-3; tentatively, D is TRBD1 or TRBD2 (5 bases each). V shed 0 bases and J shed 0 bases, with 7 bases lying between them. CDR3 length: 14 amino acids. CDR1 and CDR2 from the germline V gene are GTSNPN and SVGIG (reference sequence). In nucleotides, the CDR3 is TGTGCCTGGAGTGTTTGGGGGAGCACAGATACGCAGTATTTT. As protein: CAWSVWGSTDTQYF.

This clone was seen many times. The V call is TRBV18, the J call TRBJ1-5; D uncertain. The germline CDR1 and CDR2 sequences are KGHSH and LQKENI. CDR3 length: 13 residues. The germline V and J ends were trimmed by 1 base and 2 bases, with 3 bases remaining between them. The CDR3 loop is CASSPQGNQPQHF. The DNA of the CDR3 is TGTGCCAGCTCACCACAGGGCAATCAGCCCCAGCATTTT. Complete variable domain (other parts from reference TRBV18 and TRBJ1-5): NAGVMQNPRHLVRRRGQEARLRCSPMKGHSHVYWYRQLPEEGLKFMVYLQKENIIDESGMPKERFSAEFPKEGPSILRIQQVVRGDSAAYFCASSPQGNQPQHFGDGTRLSIL.

Many counts were recorded for this clone. The chain uses TRBV10-2 and TRBJ2-1, with 9 bases that match TRBD2. The CDR3 is 16 amino acids. The germline CDR1 and CDR2 sequences are WSHSY and SAAADI. Trimming took 2 bases from V and 8 from J; bases not matched to a gene: 10. In DNA form, the CDR3 reads TGCGCCAGCAGTGAGACACTAGGCGGGAGGGGCGATGAGCAGTTCTTC. This translates into CASSETLGGRGDEQFF.

At least ten counts were recorded for this clone. V usage is TRBV2 and J usage is TRBJ2-3, with D maybe TRBD1 (5 bases). The V gene lost 7 bases and the J gene lost 2 bases, with 13 bases spanning the gap. The germline V gene has CDR1 SNHLY and CDR2 FYNNEI. This CDR3 spans 14 amino acids. In DNA form, the CDR3 reads TGTGCCAGCACCGCAGGGCAGCCCACAGATACGCAGTATTTT. This sequence encodes CASTAGQPTDTQYF.

This clone appeared many times. CDR3 loop: CASSAQTSGNTDTQYF. CDR3 coding DNA: TGTGCCAGCAGCGCCCAAACTAGCGGGAACACAGATACGCAGTATTTT. The rearrangement joins TRBV11-1 to TRBJ2-3, with 10 bases matching TRBD2. The V segment lost 5 bases and the J segment 2 bases; nucleotides outside the gene matches: 7. CDR3 length: 16 amino acids. The germline V gene has CDR1 SGHAT and CDR2 FQDESV (reference sequence).

This clone was counted many times. The chain couples TRBV7-8 to TRBJ2-1; 8 nucleotides align to TRBD1. Germline CDR1 and CDR2: SGHVS and FQNEAQ. The CDR3 is 18 amino acids. J gave up 1 base and V 7 bases, and 15 bases lay outside the gene matches. The CDR3 region is CASNPRVGTGRSYNEQFF. Written as DNA, the CDR3 is TGTGCCAGCAACCCAAGAGTTGGGACAGGAAGGTCCTACAATGAGCAGTTCTTC. Together with reference TRBV7-8 and TRBJ2-1, the CDR3 gives the full variable domain: GAGVSQSPRYKVAKRGQDVALRCDPISGHVSLFWYQQALGQGPEFLTYFQNEAQLDKSGLPSDRFFAERPEGSVSTLKIQRTQQEDSAVYLCASNPRVGTGRSYNEQFFGPGTRLTVL.

This clone was counted a few times. This sequence joins TRBV19 and TRBJ2-1; D is undetermined. The CDR3 loop spans 14 amino acids. Per the germline V gene, CDR1 is LNHDA and CDR2 is SQIVND (reference sequence). V dropped 6 bases and J dropped 7 bases, with 16 bases sitting between them. CDR3 loop: CASRPHAGENEQFF. CDR3 sequence (DNA): TGTGCCAGTAGACCCCACGCAGGAGAGAATGAGCAGTTCTTC.

The J gene is TRBJ2-2, the V gene TRBV6-1, with D possibly being TRBD2 (6 bases). The CDR3 sequence is 14 residues long. CDR1 MNHNS and CDR2 SASEGT come from the germline V gene. V lost 7 bases and J 4 bases, leaving 13 bases between the germline ends. In nucleotides, the CDR3 is TGTGCCAGCATCCGGGGGAAGCTCACCGGGGAGCTGTTTTTT. It is translated as CASIRGKLTGELFF.

The chain links TRBV5-1 to TRBJ1-1; tentatively, D is TRBD1 (5 bases). V lost 0 bases and J lost 0, with 9 bases in between. This CDR3 comprises 15 residues. From germline, CDR1 is SGHRS and CDR2 YFSETQ. The CDR3, as DNA: TGCGCCAGCAGCTTGGGGGACGGGATGAACACTGAAGCTTTCTTT. Translated, it gives CASSLGDGMNTEAFF.

This rearrangement joins TRBV28 to TRBJ2-3; TRBD2 is a possible D gene (6 bases). V dropped 4 bases and J dropped 2 bases, with 25 bases sitting between them. The CDR3 has 19 amino acids. Germline V CDR1 and CDR2: MDHEN, SYDVKM. CDR3: CASSSPYLRDSANTDTQYF. As DNA, the CDR3 is TGTGCCAGCAGTTCCCCTTACCTCCGGGACTCCGCTAACACAGATACGCAGTATTTT.

This clone was observed a few times. A read error may explain this, as a much larger clone is one base away. The chain has TRBV30 and TRBJ1-4; 10 bases align to TRBD1. Trimming took 2 bases from V and 8 from J; bases not matched to a gene: 5. CDR1 and CDR2 (germline): GTSNPN, SVGIG (reference sequence). This CDR3 has 14 amino acids. This CDR3 is CAWSPPGQGEKLFF. Here the CDR3 DNA reads TGTGCCTGGAGTCCGCCGGGACAGGGGGAAAAACTGTTTTTT.

At least ten counts were recorded for this clone. The CDR3 sequence: CASSIKGTGPYEQYF. Here the CDR3 DNA reads TGTGCCAGTAGTATTAAAGGGACAGGGCCCTACGAGCAGTACTTC. The chain couples TRBV19 to TRBJ2-7, with 9 bases fitting TRBD1. Germline V gene data show CDR1 as LNHDA and CDR2 as SQIVND (reference sequence). Unmatched junction bases numbered 5, after V lost 3 bases and J lost 2 bases. This CDR3 is 15 amino acids long.

This clone was picked up many times. This chain connects TRBV5-6 to TRBJ1-3; TRBD1 might be the D (5 bases). The CDR3 is 15 residues long. Trimming stripped 2 bases from V and 4 bases from J, with 13 bases between. CDR1 is SGHDT, CDR2 YYEEEE, per germline. The CDR3, as DNA: TGTGCCAGCAGCTTAGGCGGGACGTACGGAAACACCATATATTTT. This translates into CASSLGGTYGNTIYF.

This clone was detected ten times or more. The V call is TRBV20-1, the J call TRBJ2-7; 7 bases agree with TRBD2. J lost 2 bases, V lost 1 base, and 8 bases had no gene match. Germline CDR1 and CDR2: DFQATT and SNEGSKA (reference sequence). CDR3 length: 15 residues. The CDR3 spells CSARGLASKTYEQYF. CDR3 DNA: TGCAGTGCTAGAGGACTAGCCTCCAAAACCTACGAGCAGTACTTC.